The 22 T cell receptor beta chains given below trace back to one sample, sequenced in a study of blood T cell repertoires in COVID-19. Clones were sequenced by immunoSEQ multiplex PCR, and TCRdb holds only the in-frame ones, with some missing. The repertoire consists of about 26,000 clones, with 65% to 85% occurring once and the leading ten covering 50% to 65%. The sample was peripheral blood. These receptors were obtained from a man aged 50 to 60 with active or convalescent COVID-19.

The V and J genes are TRBV4-2 and TRBJ1-3, with D perhaps matching TRBD1 (6 bases). Germline V gene lookup returns CDR1 LGHNA and CDR2 YNFKEQ. CDR3 length equals 15 residues. Trimming shortened V by 0 bases and J by 2 bases, and 8 bases separated the two germline ends. The CDR3 DNA follows: TGTGCCAGCAGCCAAGATGAGGGGGCTGGAAACACCATATATTTT. Translating it yields CASSQDEGAGNTIYF.

The chain combines TRBV5-4 with TRBJ2-1; D unclear. This CDR3 comprises 11 residues. Germline-derived CDR1 and CDR2 are SGHNT and YYREEE (reference sequence). The V and J ends lost 2 bases and 9 bases respectively, with 6 bases between them. The CDR3 sequence is CASSFSSEQFF. Here the CDR3 DNA reads TGTGCCAGCAGCTTTTCCAGTGAGCAGTTCTTC.

The chain uses TRBV18 and TRBJ2-3, with D unresolved. Between the trimmed V and J ends, which lost 3 bases and 1 base, there was a span of 11 bases. From germline, CDR1 is KGHSH and CDR2 LQKENI. The CDR3 covers 15 residues. This CDR3 reads CASSPIGVGTDTQYF. The CDR3 nucleotides are TGTGCCAGCTCACCTATTGGAGTCGGCACAGATACGCAGTATTTT.

The chain combines TRBV6-1 with TRBJ2-3, with D possibly being TRBD2 (6 bases). CDR3 length: 15 amino acids. Germline V gives CDR1 MNHNS, CDR2 SASEGT. Trimming removed 1 base at V and 4 bases at J, with 12 bases between. The CDR3 nucleotides read TGTGCCAGCAGTGAAGGGCGGAGGGGAGCAGATACGCAGTATTTT. Protein: CASSEGRRGADTQYF.

The rearrangement uses TRBV27 and TRBJ2-3; 9 nucleotides line up with TRBD1. Germline trimming cut 6 bases from V and 4 bases from J; bases unmatched to any gene: 8. Germline CDR1 is MNHEY and CDR2 is SMNVEV (reference sequence). The CDR3 extends over 15 amino acids. Here the CDR3 DNA reads TGTGCCAGCAGCCCCGGGACAGGGTCCCCAGATACGCAGTATTTT. Translation gives CASSPGTGSPDTQYF.

The rearrangement links TRBV13 to TRBJ1-1; a weak D match, TRBD1 (5 bases). V was cut by 5 bases and J by 3 bases, with 13 bases left in between. Germline CDR1 is PRHDT and CDR2 is FYEKMQ (reference sequence). The CDR3 covers 14 residues. The chain's CDR3 is CASSATGADTEAFF. The DNA for the CDR3 is TGTGCCAGCAGCGCGACTGGGGCGGACACTGAAGCTTTCTTT. The whole variable domain, filled in from reference TRBV13 and TRBJ1-1, reads AAGVIQSPRHLIKEKRETATLKCYPIPRHDTVYWYQQGPGQDPQFLISFYEKMQSDKGSIPDRFSAQQFSDYHSELNMSSLELGDSALYFCASSATGADTEAFFGQGTRLTVV.

V is TRBV30 and J is TRBJ1-6; the match to TRBD1 covers 7 bases. The germline gives CDR1 GTSNPN, CDR2 SVGIG (reference sequence). There are 18 residues in the CDR3. The junction had 17 bases not matched to a gene; V was cut back by 5 bases and J by 4 bases. The CDR3 region has the DNA TGTGCCTGGCAAAGGGGGAATTACAGGGGAAAATATAATTCACCCCTCCACTTT. This sequence encodes CAWQRGNYRGKYNSPLHF. The full variable domain, in which reference TRBV30 and TRBJ1-6 provide the parts outside the CDR3, is SQTIHQWPATLVQPVGSPLSLECTVEGTSNPNLYWYRQAAGRGLQLLFYSVGIGQISSEVPQNLSASRPQDRQFILSSKKLLLSDSGFYLCAWQRGNYRGKYNSPLHFGNGTRLTVT.

V usage is TRBV18 and J usage is TRBJ1-2; 8 bases fit TRBD1. After removal of 3 bases from V and 5 bases from J, the junction contained 2 bases not matched to a gene. Per germline, CDR1 KGHSH and CDR2 LQKENI. CDR3 length: 13 residues. The CDR3 loop reads CASSPGQEYGYTF. The CDR3 DNA reads TGTGCCAGCTCACCGGGACAGGAGTATGGCTACACCTTC.

This rearrangement joins TRBV7-9 to TRBJ2-2; perhaps TRBD1 as D (6 bases). This CDR3 spans 16 amino acids. V was cut by 3 bases and J by 0 bases, with 11 bases left in between. CDR1 is SEHNR, CDR2 FQNEAQ, per germline (reference sequence). The CDR3 loop reads CASSFGGQPNTGELFF. The CDR3 nucleotides read TGTGCCAGCAGCTTCGGAGGACAGCCGAACACCGGGGAGCTGTTTTTT.

The V gene is TRBV9, the J gene TRBJ1-1; the match to TRBD1 covers 8 bases. The CDR3 is made up of 13 amino acids. After removal of 0 bases from V and 8 bases from J, the junction contained 3 bases not matched to a gene. The germline V gene has CDR1 SGDLS and CDR2 YYNGEE. The chain's CDR3 is CASSVVRTGEAFF. The CDR3 nucleotides read TGTGCCAGCAGCGTAGTGAGGACAGGGGAAGCTTTCTTT.

This clone was found a few times. The chain combines TRBV19 with TRBJ1-4, with D uncertain. V was cut by 4 bases and J by 4 bases, with 10 bases left in between. The CDR3 loop spans 14 amino acids. Germline-derived CDR1 and CDR2 are LNHDA and SQIVND (reference sequence). The CDR3, as DNA: TGTGCCAGTAGTAGAGGGCTCGGTAATGAAAAACTGTTTTTT. This translates into CASSRGLGNEKLFF.

The chain uses TRBV27 and TRBJ1-4; possible D gene TRBD1, 5 bases. Deletions cut 8 bases from V and 8 bases from J, with 15 bases between. CDR1 and CDR2 (germline): MNHEY, SMNVEV (reference sequence). This CDR3 has 13 amino acids. CDR3 loop: CASLSRGEEKLFF. The CDR3 coding sequence is TGTGCCAGCTTATCAAGGGGTGAAGAAAAACTGTTTTTT.

This clone appeared a few times. The chain is built from TRBV7-2 and TRBJ2-5; the D gene is possibly TRBD2 (6 bases). Deletions cut 1 base from V and 2 bases from J, with 11 bases between. CDR3 length: 15 amino acids. Germline loops: CDR1 SGHTA, CDR2 FQGNSA. The CDR3 is CASSLGVGGQETQYF. In DNA, the CDR3 is TGTGCCAGCAGCTTAGGGGTGGGGGGACAAGAGACCCAGTACTTC.

In its sample, this clone was seen once. The chain employs TRBV7-2 and TRBJ2-7; unclear D gene. V lost 5 bases and J 1 base, leaving 15 bases between the germline ends. The CDR3 length is 15 residues. CDR1 and CDR2 (germline): SGHTA, FQGNSA. The CDR3 is CASSRDPILSYEQYF. The CDR3 region has the DNA TGTGCCAGCAGCCGCGACCCTATACTATCCTACGAGCAGTACTTC.

The chain couples TRBV7-6 to TRBJ1-2; the D gene is possibly TRBD1 (6 bases). Germline V gene sequence: CDR1 SGHVS, CDR2 FNYEAQ. Deletions cut 1 base from V and 7 bases from J, with 10 bases between. The CDR3 length is 13 residues. CDR3 DNA sequence: TGTGCCAGCAGCTTAGTTGGGGGCTCTGGCTACACCTTC. Translation: CASSLVGGSGYTF.

V and J are TRBV7-8 and TRBJ1-1; TRBD1 aligns across 8 bases. The junction had 9 bases not matched to a gene; V was cut back by 2 bases and J by 4 bases. CDR1 is SGHVS and CDR2 is FQNEAQ in the germline V gene. The CDR3 contains 16 residues. CDR3 in DNA: TGTGCCAGCAGCTTAATACCACAGGGGGAAAGCACTGAAGCTTTCTTT. Amino acids: CASSLIPQGESTEAFF.

V usage is TRBV5-1 and J usage is TRBJ2-7, with D possibly TRBD2 on 6 matching bases. V shed 5 bases and J shed 5 bases, with 14 bases lying between them. From germline, CDR1 is SGHRS and CDR2 YFSETQ. The CDR3 loop spans 13 amino acids. CDR3 amino acids: CASREGIRDEQYF. The CDR3 coding sequence is TGCGCCAGCAGGGAGGGGATTCGGGACGAGCAGTACTTC.

The genes are TRBV4-2 and TRBJ2-5, with 13 positions matching TRBD2. V lost 0 bases, J lost 2 bases, and 6 bases stayed unmatched. This CDR3 comprises 18 residues. Germline V gives CDR1 LGHNA, CDR2 YNFKEQ. CDR3 DNA sequence: TGTGCCAGCAGCCAAGAACTAGCGGGGGGGATTTGGCAAGAGACCCAGTACTTC. It encodes CASSQELAGGIWQETQYF.

The genes are TRBV11-3 and TRBJ2-3, with a weak D call TRBD2 (6 bases). Germline CDR1 and CDR2: SGHNT and YENEEA. CDR3 size: 15 residues. V gave up 3 bases and J gave up 2 bases, with 12 bases separating them. CDR3 coding DNA: TGTGCCAGCAGCTTTGGACGGGGGTCCACAGATACGCAGTATTTT. Its protein is CASSFGRGSTDTQYF.

CDR3 bases: TGTGCCAGCAGCTTGGAGGTCGCGGACACTGAAGCTTTCTTT. This encodes CASSLEVADTEAFF. V usage is TRBV5-4 and J usage is TRBJ1-1; no clear D. V gave up 0 bases and J gave up 3 bases, with 9 bases separating them. This CDR3 comprises 14 residues. CDR1 and CDR2 from the germline V gene are SGHNT and YYREEE (reference sequence).

This sequence joins TRBV4-1 and TRBJ2-2; 8 nucleotides agree with TRBD2. The junction had 22 bases not matched to a gene; V was cut back by 3 bases and J by 7 bases. The CDR3 sequence is 20 residues long. The germline V gene has CDR1 MGHRA and CDR2 YSYEKL. CDR3 sequence: CASSQDTNLGLAGWIGELFF. The CDR3, as DNA: TGCGCCAGCAGCCAGGATACCAACCTAGGACTAGCTGGGTGGATCGGGGAGCTGTTTTTT.

This sequence joins TRBV4-2 and TRBJ2-5; D perhaps matches TRBD2 (6 bases). Germline values: CDR1 LGHNA, CDR2 YNFKEQ. Between the trimmed V and J ends, which lost 4 bases and 3 bases, there was a span of 15 bases. This CDR3 has 15 amino acids. CDR3 nucleotide sequence: TGTGCCAGCAGCCCCGCCGCGACTAGAGAAGAGACCCAGTACTTC. Encoded protein: CASSPAATREETQYF.